A selection of T cell receptor beta chains follows, all from one sample in a study of cytomegalovirus exposure and HLA in healthy donors. Profiling relied on immunoSEQ multiplex PCR, and the TCRdb table lists in-frame clones only, not all of them. The sample yields under 150,000 clones, 70% to 85% seen once. Sequencing was performed on PBMCs. All receptors derive from a woman in her fifties or sixties in good health and CMV-seropositive. Each CDR3 is given with its conserved first and last residue. The order of the fields is J gene, D gene, V gene, clone size, CDR3 DNA, CDR3 protein. The D gene is left open where the match is weak. Size values are once, few and many counts, or a class for expanded clones, and some rows have none.

j_call: TRBJ1-2
d_call: -
v_call: TRBV6-5
clone_size: -
cdr3_nt: TGTGCCACCAGTCGCGGGTTGTTAAGGCCCTATGGCTACACCTTC
cdr3_aa: CATSRGLLRPYGYTF

j_call: TRBJ2-7
d_call: TRBD1
v_call: TRBV7-8
clone_size: -
cdr3_nt: TGTGCCAGCAGCTCAGACAGGGTCAAAGAGTTGTACGAGCAGTACTTC
cdr3_aa: CASSSDRVKELYEQYF

j_call: TRBJ1-5
d_call: TRBD1
v_call: TRBV6-6
clone_size: -
cdr3_nt: TGTGCCAGTGGGACAGTTAATAGCAATCAGCCCCAGCATTTT
cdr3_aa: CASGTVNSNQPQHF

j_call: TRBJ2-7
d_call: -
v_call: TRBV5-6
clone_size: -
cdr3_nt: TGTGCCAGCATCTCATCCCTCGGGGGACAGCCGTACGAGCAGTACTTC
cdr3_aa: CASISSLGGQPYEQYF

j_call: TRBJ1-1
d_call: -
v_call: TRBV25-1
clone_size: -
cdr3_nt: TGTGCCAGCAGTGCCGTGGGGGCACTGAACACTGAAGCTTTCTTT
cdr3_aa: CASSAVGALNTEAFF

j_call: TRBJ2-7
d_call: TRBD2
v_call: TRBV5-1
clone_size: -
cdr3_nt: TGCGCCAGCAGCTTGGCCACTAGCGCTCCCTACGAGCAGTACTTC
cdr3_aa: CASSLATSAPYEQYF

j_call: TRBJ1-1
d_call: -
v_call: TRBV6-5
clone_size: -
cdr3_nt: TGTGCCAGCAGAGTTCCCCTCGGGGACACTGAAGCTTTCTTT
cdr3_aa: CASRVPLGDTEAFF

j_call: TRBJ2-7
d_call: -
v_call: TRBV5-5
clone_size: -
cdr3_nt: TGTGCCAGCAGCTCCTATCAGGGCTCCTACGAGCAGTACTTC
cdr3_aa: CASSSYQGSYEQYF

j_call: TRBJ2-7
d_call: -
v_call: TRBV2
clone_size: -
cdr3_nt: TGTGCCAGCAGGGTAGTCACCTACGAGCAGTACTTC
cdr3_aa: CASRVVTYEQYF

j_call: TRBJ2-7
d_call: -
v_call: TRBV7-6
clone_size: -
cdr3_nt: TGTGCCAGCAGCTTAGCGGGCGGGTACGAGCAGTACTTC
cdr3_aa: CASSLAGGYEQYF

j_call: TRBJ2-1
d_call: -
v_call: TRBV6-1
clone_size: -
cdr3_nt: TGTGCCAGCAGTGATGATAGCGATGAGCAGTTCTTC
cdr3_aa: CASSDDSDEQFF

j_call: TRBJ1-6
d_call: -
v_call: TRBV6-5
clone_size: -
cdr3_nt: TGTGCCAGCAGTCGGAGCTCCTATAATTCACCCCTCCACTTT
cdr3_aa: CASSRSSYNSPLHF

j_call: TRBJ1-1
d_call: -
v_call: TRBV4-3
clone_size: -
cdr3_nt: TGCGCCAGCAGGTTAAAAATTTTGACTCGGCACCTGAACACTGAAGCTTTCTTT
cdr3_aa: CASRLKILTRHLNTEAFF

j_call: TRBJ1-2
d_call: TRBD1
v_call: TRBV6-6
clone_size: few
cdr3_nt: TGTGCCAGCAGTTACGCGACAGGGTTCAACTATGGCTACACCTTC
cdr3_aa: CASSYATGFNYGYTF

j_call: TRBJ2-3
d_call: -
v_call: TRBV2
clone_size: -
cdr3_nt: TGTGCCAGCAGTGGGACAGCGGCTAGCACAGATACGCAGTATTTT
cdr3_aa: CASSGTAASTDTQYF

j_call: TRBJ1-6
d_call: -
v_call: TRBV6-5
clone_size: -
cdr3_nt: TGTGCCAGCAGTCCCCACAGAAATTCACCCCTCCACTTT
cdr3_aa: CASSPHRNSPLHF

j_call: TRBJ2-1
d_call: -
v_call: TRBV7-8
clone_size: -
cdr3_nt: TGTGCCAGCAGCTCCCACCGGGAGCAATACAATGAGCAGTTCTTC
cdr3_aa: CASSSHREQYNEQFF

j_call: TRBJ2-7
d_call: TRBD1
v_call: TRBV5-1
clone_size: -
cdr3_nt: TGCGCCAGCAGCTCGGGGACAGAGAGCTCCTACGAGCAGTACTTC
cdr3_aa: CASSSGTESSYEQYF

j_call: TRBJ1-2
d_call: TRBD1
v_call: TRBV28
clone_size: -
cdr3_nt: TGTGCCAGCAGTCCGCCGGGACAGGGGCGTGTTTACGGCTATGGCTACACCTTC
cdr3_aa: CASSPPGQGRVYGYGYTF

j_call: TRBJ1-2
d_call: -
v_call: TRBV28
clone_size: once
cdr3_nt: TGTGCCAGCAGTACCCCGGGGGGAGGTTATGGCTACACCTTC
cdr3_aa: CASSTPGGGYGYTF

j_call: TRBJ1-1
d_call: -
v_call: TRBV9
clone_size: -
cdr3_nt: TGTGCCAGCAGCGTAGCGGGGAGTAGAGCTTTCTTT
cdr3_aa: CASSVAGSRAFF

j_call: TRBJ1-6
d_call: TRBD1
v_call: TRBV25-1
clone_size: -
cdr3_nt: TGTGCCAGCAGTGAAGAGTGGGGACAGGGCAATTCACCCCTCCACTTT
cdr3_aa: CASSEEWGQGNSPLHF

j_call: TRBJ2-7
d_call: -
v_call: TRBV6-6
clone_size: -
cdr3_nt: TGTGCCAGCAGGCGGGCCGGGTACGAGCAGTACTTC
cdr3_aa: CASRRAGYEQYF

j_call: TRBJ2-3
d_call: TRBD2
v_call: TRBV15
clone_size: -
cdr3_nt: TGTGCCACCAGCAGGACTAGCGGGAGACGCACAGATACGCAGTATTTT
cdr3_aa: CATSRTSGRRTDTQYF

j_call: TRBJ2-3
d_call: -
v_call: TRBV7-2
clone_size: once
cdr3_nt: TGTGCCAGCAGCTTAGTCAATACGCAGTATTTT
cdr3_aa: CASSLVNTQYF

j_call: TRBJ2-5
d_call: TRBD2
v_call: TRBV29-1
clone_size: -
cdr3_nt: TGCAGCGTTGAAGATCGAACTAGCGCAAGGGAGACCCAGTACTTC
cdr3_aa: CSVEDRTSARETQYF

j_call: TRBJ1-5
d_call: -
v_call: TRBV28
clone_size: -
cdr3_nt: TGTGCCAGCAGTTCTCCAGGATCAGGGTATCAGCCCCAGCATTTT
cdr3_aa: CASSSPGSGYQPQHF

j_call: TRBJ1-5
d_call: -
v_call: TRBV9
clone_size: few
cdr3_nt: TGTGCCAGCAGTTGGGGAAGGGAGGGACAGCCCCAGCATTTT
cdr3_aa: CASSWGREGQPQHF

j_call: TRBJ1-1
d_call: -
v_call: TRBV2
clone_size: -
cdr3_nt: TGTGCCAGCAGTGGGGACAAGAACACTGAAGCTTTCTTT
cdr3_aa: CASSGDKNTEAFF

j_call: TRBJ1-2
d_call: TRBD1
v_call: TRBV7-9
clone_size: -
cdr3_nt: TGTGCCAGCAGCCCCCCCTTGGAGGGGGCCTATGGCTACACCTTC
cdr3_aa: CASSPPLEGAYGYTF

j_call: TRBJ2-3
d_call: -
v_call: TRBV7-6
clone_size: -
cdr3_nt: TGTGCCAGCAGCTGGGGGGGCGGCACAGATACGCAGTATTTT
cdr3_aa: CASSWGGGTDTQYF

j_call: TRBJ2-3
d_call: TRBD2
v_call: TRBV7-6
clone_size: -
cdr3_nt: TGTGCCAGCAGCTTAGGCCCGGCTAGCGGGGGGGCAGATACGCAGTATTTT
cdr3_aa: CASSLGPASGGADTQYF

j_call: TRBJ2-3
d_call: -
v_call: TRBV29-1
clone_size: once
cdr3_nt: TGCAGCGTTGCCCCGTCTGATACGCAGTATTTT
cdr3_aa: CSVAPSDTQYF

j_call: TRBJ1-1
d_call: -
v_call: TRBV5-4
clone_size: -
cdr3_nt: TGTGCCAGCAGCTTAAGGGGGGGGAGGACAAGGGCCACTGAAGCTTTCTTT
cdr3_aa: CASSLRGGRTRATEAFF

j_call: TRBJ2-3
d_call: -
v_call: TRBV5-8
clone_size: few
cdr3_nt: TGTGCCAGCAGCTGGTGGGACTCTGCCACAGATACGCAGTATTTT
cdr3_aa: CASSWWDSATDTQYF

j_call: TRBJ2-5
d_call: TRBD2
v_call: TRBV13
clone_size: few
cdr3_nt: TGTGCCAGCAGCTTAAGAGCGGGGGAAGAGACCCAGTACTTC
cdr3_aa: CASSLRAGEETQYF

j_call: TRBJ2-7
d_call: -
v_call: TRBV14
clone_size: -
cdr3_nt: TGTGCCAGCAGCCAAGACAGCAGAGACTACGAGCAGTACTTC
cdr3_aa: CASSQDSRDYEQYF

j_call: TRBJ2-1
d_call: TRBD2
v_call: TRBV30
clone_size: -
cdr3_nt: TGTGCCTGGAGTTTCAGCGGGGTCTTAGGTGAGCAGTTCTTC
cdr3_aa: CAWSFSGVLGEQFF

j_call: TRBJ2-7
d_call: -
v_call: TRBV7-2
clone_size: -
cdr3_nt: TGTGCCAGCAGCTTAACTGGACAGAGCCCGTACGAGCAGTACTTC
cdr3_aa: CASSLTGQSPYEQYF

j_call: TRBJ1-2
d_call: -
v_call: TRBV19
clone_size: -
cdr3_nt: TGTGCCAGTAACCAGGGTTTGAGTGGCTACACCTTC
cdr3_aa: CASNQGLSGYTF

j_call: TRBJ1-2
d_call: -
v_call: TRBV13
clone_size: few
cdr3_nt: TGTGCCAGCAGCTCAAGAGGGGGTGGCTACACCTTC
cdr3_aa: CASSSRGGGYTF

j_call: TRBJ2-4
d_call: -
v_call: TRBV30
clone_size: few
cdr3_nt: TGTGCCTGGAGTGTAAACTCCAAAAACATTCAGTACTTC
cdr3_aa: CAWSVNSKNIQYF

j_call: TRBJ1-2
d_call: -
v_call: TRBV7-9
clone_size: -
cdr3_nt: TGTGCCAGCAGCTTATTAGAGGGCAGCTATGGCTACACCTTC
cdr3_aa: CASSLLEGSYGYTF

j_call: TRBJ2-3
d_call: TRBD2
v_call: TRBV7-6
clone_size: -
cdr3_nt: TGTGCCAGCAGCTTAAATGGGGGGGGGATCGGGGATACGCAGTATTTT
cdr3_aa: CASSLNGGGIGDTQYF

j_call: TRBJ2-5
d_call: TRBD2
v_call: TRBV19
clone_size: -
cdr3_nt: TGTGCCAGTAGCAGCGGGATGTCGTACCAAGAGACCCAGTACTTC
cdr3_aa: CASSSGMSYQETQYF

j_call: TRBJ1-4
d_call: -
v_call: TRBV19
clone_size: -
cdr3_nt: TGTGCCAGTAGTCTAAGACAGGACAATGAAAAACTGTTTTTT
cdr3_aa: CASSLRQDNEKLFF

j_call: TRBJ1-2
d_call: TRBD1
v_call: TRBV6-4
clone_size: -
cdr3_nt: TGTGCCAGCAGGGAGGACAGGGGGCGAGGAGGCTACACCTTC
cdr3_aa: CASREDRGRGGYTF

j_call: TRBJ1-4
d_call: TRBD1
v_call: TRBV9
clone_size: -
cdr3_nt: TGTGCCAGCAATAGGGGGCAGACTAATGAAAAACTGTTTTTT
cdr3_aa: CASNRGQTNEKLFF

j_call: TRBJ1-2
d_call: TRBD1
v_call: TRBV6-5
clone_size: -
cdr3_nt: TGTGCCAGCAGTTATCAACAGGGGGCCGGTATAAGCTACACCTTC
cdr3_aa: CASSYQQGAGISYTF

j_call: TRBJ1-5
d_call: -
v_call: TRBV20-1
clone_size: -
cdr3_nt: TGCAGTGCTGCGCAGGGGAAGCCCCAGCATTTT
cdr3_aa: CSAAQGKPQHF

j_call: TRBJ1-5
d_call: -
v_call: TRBV6-5
clone_size: -
cdr3_nt: TGTGCCAGCAGTTGGGCAGGGAATCAGCCCCAGCATTTT
cdr3_aa: CASSWAGNQPQHF